This T cell receptor beta chain is drawn from a study of blood T cell repertoires in COVID-19. CDR3 length: 14 residues. Germline trimming cut 2 bases from V and 3 bases from J; bases unmatched to any gene: 5. Looked up from germline, CDR1 is GTSNPN and CDR2 is SVGIG (reference sequence). Measured with immunoSEQ multiplex PCR; TCRdb has only the in-frame clones, and not every one. The repertoire holds 200,000 to 250,000 clones, with about 88% as singletons. The chain is built from TRBV30 and TRBJ2-7; 9 positions agree with TRBD2. Sequenced material: peripheral blood. This TCR derives from a man over 45 with COVID-19, enrolled during active disease. CDR3 nucleotide sequence: TGTGCCTGGAGTATTGCTAGCGGGAACTACGAGCAGTACTTC. Its translation is CAWSIASGNYEQYF.